The rows below give T cell receptor beta chains drawn from one sample of a study of response to subunit inactivated influenza vaccine. TCRdb re-called the RT-PCR reads with MiXCR, one entry per CDR3 protein. The table lists about 830,000 distinct CDR3 sequences, 18% of them singletons. Sequenced material: PBMCs from blood, taken roughly 5 days after vaccination. All receptors come from a man over 45 who received an inactivated influenza vaccine. Each CDR3 is given with its conserved first and last residue. Fields, in order: clone size, CDR3 length, J gene, D gene, V gene, CDR3 protein, CDR3 DNA. The D gene is left open where the match is weak. Size is stated for part of the rows, as once, few or many counts, or as a class when the clone is expanded.

.,15,TRBJ2-3,.,TRBV24-1,CATSDRDTATDTQYF,TGTGCCACCAGTGACAGGGACACCGCGACAGATACGCAGTATTTT
few,17,TRBJ2-5,TRBD2,TRBV4-1,CASSQEVAGGLAETQYF,TGCGCCAGCAGCCAAGAAGTAGCGGGGGGGCTTGCTGAGACCCAGTACTTC
few,15,TRBJ2-5,.,TRBV7-2,CASSLVGARGETQYF,TGTGCCAGCAGCTTAGTAGGAGCCAGGGGAGAGACCCAGTACTTC
.,11,TRBJ2-3,.,TRBV29-1,CSVVARDTQYF,TGCAGCGTTGTGGCTAGAGATACGCAGTATTTT
many,15,TRBJ2-1,.,TRBV6-2/TRBV6-3,CASSFPRSRGNEQFF,TGTGCCAGCAGTTTCCCGCGAAGTAGGGGAAATGAGCAGTTCTTC
few,15,TRBJ2-5,TRBD1,TRBV5-5,CASSWDGTGVETQYF,TGTGCCAGCAGCTGGGACGGGACAGGGGTTGAGACCCAGTACTTC
.,15,TRBJ1-5,.,TRBV5-5,CASSLDGRRNQPQHF,TGTGCCAGCAGCCTGGACGGCCGGAGAAATCAGCCCCAGCATTTT
.,16,TRBJ2-7,TRBD2,TRBV7-2,CASSLGRTSGTYEQYF,TGTGCCAGCAGCTTAGGCCGGACTAGCGGGACCTACGAGCAGTACTTC
many,17,TRBJ2-1,TRBD2,TRBV6-2/TRBV6-3,CASSYSKFGSGSHEQFF,TGTGCCAGCAGTTACTCGAAGTTTGGTAGCGGGAGTCATGAGCAGTTCTTC
.,16,TRBJ2-7,.,TRBV6-5,CASSLSGASGAGEQYF,TGTGCCAGCAGTTTATCTGGAGCGTCGGGGGCGGGCGAGCAGTACTTC
few,12,TRBJ1-1,.,TRBV27,CASNTLGAQAFF,TGTGCCAGCAACACCTTGGGGGCGCAAGCTTTCTTT
many,15,TRBJ2-3,TRBD1,TRBV5-1,CASNTGAGSTDTQYF,TGCGCCAGCAACACAGGGGCTGGTAGCACAGATACGCAGTATTTT
.,15,TRBJ1-5,.,TRBV6-1,CASSEARAVNQPQHF,TGTGCCAGCAGTGAAGCCAGGGCGGTAAATCAGCCCCAGCATTTT
few,15,TRBJ2-3,.,TRBV24-1,CATSAYWGGTDTQYF,TGTGCCACCAGTGCCTATTGGGGGGGCACAGATACGCAGTATTTT
.,18,TRBJ1-5,.,TRBV6-2/TRBV6-3,CASSYANRLTGPNQPQHF,TGTGCCAGCAGTTACGCTAACAGGTTAACGGGACCGAATCAGCCCCAGCATTTT
few,15,TRBJ2-1,TRBD1,TRBV24-1,CATSATGQGANEQFF,TGTGCCACCAGCGCAACCGGACAGGGGGCGAATGAGCAGTTCTTC
few,13,TRBJ1-2,TRBD1,TRBV20-1,CTTPGGQRDGYTF,TGCACCACTCCAGGGGGGCAGCGTGATGGCTACACCTTC
.,16,TRBJ1-6,TRBD1,TRBV7-2,CASSRTVDRENSPLHF,TGTGCCAGCAGCCGTACGGTGGACAGGGAAAATTCACCCCTCCACTTT
.,15,TRBJ2-7,.,TRBV6-2/TRBV6-3,CASSTSGTQGPEQYF,TGTGCCAGCAGTACGAGCGGGACACAGGGTCCGGAGCAGTACTTC
.,14,TRBJ2-7,TRBD1,TRBV6-2/TRBV6-3,CASDSRQGYFEQYF,TGTGCCAGCGATTCACGACAGGGGTACTTCGAGCAGTACTTC
few,21,TRBJ2-2,TRBD2,TRBV6-2/TRBV6-3,CASSNGLAGGLTFANTGELFF,TGTGCCAGCAGTAATGGACTAGCGGGAGGGCTTACGTTCGCGAACACCGGGGAGCTGTTTTTT
.,14,TRBJ2-1,.,TRBV6-1,CASSERDVYNEQFF,TGTGCCAGCAGTGAGCGGGACGTCTACAATGAGCAGTTCTTC